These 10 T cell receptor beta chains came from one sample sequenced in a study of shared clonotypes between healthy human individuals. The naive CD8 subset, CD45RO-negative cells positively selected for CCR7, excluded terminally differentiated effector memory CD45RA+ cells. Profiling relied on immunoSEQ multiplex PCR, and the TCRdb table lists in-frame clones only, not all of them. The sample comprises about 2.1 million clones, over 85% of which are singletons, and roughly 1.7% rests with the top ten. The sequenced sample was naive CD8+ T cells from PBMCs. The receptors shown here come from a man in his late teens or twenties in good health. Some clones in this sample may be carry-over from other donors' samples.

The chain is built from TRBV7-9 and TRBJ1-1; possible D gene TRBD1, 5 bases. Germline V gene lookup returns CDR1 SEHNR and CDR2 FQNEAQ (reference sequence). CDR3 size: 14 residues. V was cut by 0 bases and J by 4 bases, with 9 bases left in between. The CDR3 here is CASSLAQGVTEAFF. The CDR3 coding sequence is TGTGCCAGCAGCTTAGCGCAAGGGGTCACTGAAGCTTTCTTT.

CDR3 nucleotide sequence: TGTGCCAGCAGCGTAGTAAAGACCATGAACACTGAAGCTTTCTTT. Translation: CASSVVKTMNTEAFF. The rearrangement links TRBV9 to TRBJ1-1; D remains unclear. Germline V gene data show CDR1 as SGDLS and CDR2 as YYNGEE. This CDR3 spans 15 amino acids. V was clipped by 0 bases and J by 0 bases, with 9 bases between them. Full variable domain (missing parts from reference TRBV9 and TRBJ1-1): DSGVTQTPKHLITATGQRVTLRCSPRSGDLSVYWYQQSLDQGLQFLIQYYNGEERAKGNILERFSAQQFPDLHSELNLSSLELGDSALYFCASSVVKTMNTEAFFGQGTRLTVV.

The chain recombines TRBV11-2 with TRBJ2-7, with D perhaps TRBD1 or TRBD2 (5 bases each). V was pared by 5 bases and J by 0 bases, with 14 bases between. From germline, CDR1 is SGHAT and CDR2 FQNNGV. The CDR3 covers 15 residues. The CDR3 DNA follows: TGTGCCAGCAGCCCCCGAGGGGTGAGCTCCTACGAGCAGTACTTC. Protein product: CASSPRGVSSYEQYF.

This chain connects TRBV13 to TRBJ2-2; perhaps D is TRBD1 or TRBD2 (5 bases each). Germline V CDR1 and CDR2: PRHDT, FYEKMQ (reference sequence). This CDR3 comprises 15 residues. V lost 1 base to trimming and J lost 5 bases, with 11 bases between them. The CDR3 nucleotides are TGTGCCAGCAGCTTAGAACGCGAGGGGACCGGGGAGCTGTTTTTT. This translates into CASSLEREGTGELFF.

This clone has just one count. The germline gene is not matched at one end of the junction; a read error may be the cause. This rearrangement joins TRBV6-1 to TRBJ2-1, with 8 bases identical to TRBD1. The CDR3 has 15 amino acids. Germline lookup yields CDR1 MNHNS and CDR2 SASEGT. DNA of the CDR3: TGTGCCAGCAGGGAAGACAGGGGCAGTTACAATGAGCAGTTCTTC. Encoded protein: CASREDRGSYNEQFF.

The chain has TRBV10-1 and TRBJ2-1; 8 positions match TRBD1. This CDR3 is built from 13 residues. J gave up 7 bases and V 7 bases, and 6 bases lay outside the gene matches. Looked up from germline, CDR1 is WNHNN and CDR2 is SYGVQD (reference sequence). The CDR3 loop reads CASNDDRGNEQFF. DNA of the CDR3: TGCGCCAGCAACGACGACAGGGGTAATGAGCAGTTCTTC.

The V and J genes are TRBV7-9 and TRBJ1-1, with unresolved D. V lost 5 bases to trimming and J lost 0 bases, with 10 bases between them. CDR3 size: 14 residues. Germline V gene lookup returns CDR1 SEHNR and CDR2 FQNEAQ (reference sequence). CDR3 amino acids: CASSVYALNTEAFF. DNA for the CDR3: TGTGCCAGCAGCGTTTATGCTTTGAACACTGAAGCTTTCTTT. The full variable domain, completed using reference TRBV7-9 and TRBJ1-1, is DTGVSQNPRHKITKRGQNVTFRCDPISEHNRLYWYRQTLGQGPEFLTYFQNEAQLEKSRLLSDRFSAERPKGSFSTLEIQRTEQGDSAMYLCASSVYALNTEAFFGQGTRLTVV.

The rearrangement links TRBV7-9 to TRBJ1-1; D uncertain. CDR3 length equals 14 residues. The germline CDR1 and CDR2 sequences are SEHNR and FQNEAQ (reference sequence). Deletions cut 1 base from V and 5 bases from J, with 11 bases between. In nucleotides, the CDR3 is TGTGCCAGCAGCTTAGTAGCGAGCGGGACTGAAGCTTTCTTT. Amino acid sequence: CASSLVASGTEAFF.

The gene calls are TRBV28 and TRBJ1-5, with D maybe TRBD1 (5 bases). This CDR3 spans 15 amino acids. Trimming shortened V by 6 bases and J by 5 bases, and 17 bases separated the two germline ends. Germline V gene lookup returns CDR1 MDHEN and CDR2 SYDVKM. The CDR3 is CASSSWRGSDQPQHF. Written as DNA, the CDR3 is TGTGCCAGCAGCTCATGGAGGGGCTCGGATCAGCCCCAGCATTTT. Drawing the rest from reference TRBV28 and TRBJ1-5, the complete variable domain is DVKVTQSSRYLVKRTGEKVFLECVQDMDHENMFWYRQDPGLGLRLIYFSYDVKMKEKGDIPEGYSVSREKKERFSLILESASTNQTSMYLCASSSWRGSDQPQHFGDGTRLSIL.

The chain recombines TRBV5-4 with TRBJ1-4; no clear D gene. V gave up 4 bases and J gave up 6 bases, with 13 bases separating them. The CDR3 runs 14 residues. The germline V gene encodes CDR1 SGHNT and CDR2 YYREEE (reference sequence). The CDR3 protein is CASSTGEQDEKLFF. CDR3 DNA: TGTGCCAGCAGCACCGGGGAGCAGGATGAAAAACTGTTTTTT.